Sequencing of this TCR beta chain was carried out in a study of blood T cell repertoires in COVID-19. Across the whole study: In each case, the material was cDNA or gDNA derived from T cells, B-cell-depleted T cells, or PBMCs.

Seattle's cohort entered during active infection and was followed longitudinally. The method was immunoSEQ multiplex PCR; TCRdb's version includes in-frame clones alone and lacks a portion of them. The profile shows about 210,000 clones, more than 75% of them singletons. CDR1 and CDR2 from the germline V gene are MGHDK and SYGVNS. The CDR3 loop spans 15 amino acids. Trimming cost V 5 bases and J 8 bases; bases outside gene matches: 12. Sample: peripheral blood. The clonotype was recovered from a woman between 55 and 75 years old with COVID-19, enrolled during active disease. J is TRBJ1-2 and V is TRBV25-1, with TRBD1 matching 9 bases. The DNA of the CDR3 is TGTGCCAGCAGTAAACCGGGACAGGGCCCAGGAGGCTACACCTTC. Translation gives CASSKPGQGPGGYTF.